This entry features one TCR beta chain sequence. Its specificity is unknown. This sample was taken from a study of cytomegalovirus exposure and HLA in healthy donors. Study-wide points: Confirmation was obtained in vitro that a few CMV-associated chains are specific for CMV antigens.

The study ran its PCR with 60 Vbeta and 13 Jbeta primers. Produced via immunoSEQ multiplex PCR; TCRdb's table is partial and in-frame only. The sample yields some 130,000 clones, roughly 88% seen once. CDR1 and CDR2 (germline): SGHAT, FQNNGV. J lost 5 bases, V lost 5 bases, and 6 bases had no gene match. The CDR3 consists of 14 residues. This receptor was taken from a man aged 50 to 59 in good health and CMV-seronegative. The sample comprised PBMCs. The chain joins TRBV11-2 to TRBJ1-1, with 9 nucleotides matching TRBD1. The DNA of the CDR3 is TGTGCCAGCAGCACCACAGGGGGCGGAACTGAAGCTTTCTTT. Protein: CASSTTGGGTEAFF.